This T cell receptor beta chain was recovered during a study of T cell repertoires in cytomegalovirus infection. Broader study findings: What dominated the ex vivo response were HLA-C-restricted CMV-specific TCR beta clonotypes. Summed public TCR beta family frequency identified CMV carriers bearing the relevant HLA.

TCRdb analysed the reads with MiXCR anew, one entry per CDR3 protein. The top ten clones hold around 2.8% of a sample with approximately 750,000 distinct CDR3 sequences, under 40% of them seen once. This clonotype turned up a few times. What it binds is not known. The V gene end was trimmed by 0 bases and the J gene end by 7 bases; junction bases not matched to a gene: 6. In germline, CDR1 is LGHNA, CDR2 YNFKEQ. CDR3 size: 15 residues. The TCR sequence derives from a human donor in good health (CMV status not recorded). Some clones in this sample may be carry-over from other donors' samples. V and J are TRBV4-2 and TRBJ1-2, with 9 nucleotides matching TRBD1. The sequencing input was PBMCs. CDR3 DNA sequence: TGTGCCAGCAGCCAAGACGGACAGGGGAGAGGTGGCTACACCTTC. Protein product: CASSQDGQGRGGYTF.